The sequence of this T cell receptor (beta chain) was determined in a study of blood T cell repertoires in COVID-19. For the study at large: Whether acute or convalescent, the COVID-19 samples came from the United States, Italy and Spain.

Authors' analysis steps: Estimated nucleated cell counts came from reference gene primer amplification. Only in-frame clones appear in the TCRdb table, and some are missing; sequencing was by immunoSEQ multiplex PCR. From that table come the V and J calls and clone size; the DNA was used to work out D and trimming. The top ten hold roughly 1.2% of the sample, which has approximately 170,000 clones, around 82% seen once. The receptor's source is a man in his sixties who had recovered from COVID-19. The sequenced sample was peripheral blood.

The CDR3 DNA reads TGTGCCAGCAGCCCAGGGGGGCCAGGGGCCTCCTACAATGAGCAGTTCTTC. Protein product: CASSPGGPGASYNEQFF. J is TRBJ2-1 and V is TRBV9, with D perhaps TRBD1 (7 bases). The V gene lost 4 bases and the J gene lost 0 bases, with 17 bases spanning the gap. CDR1 SGDLS and CDR2 YYNGEE come from the germline V gene. This CDR3 is built from 17 residues. The whole variable domain, remainder taken from reference TRBV9 and TRBJ2-1, is DSGVTQTPKHLITATGQRVTLRCSPRSGDLSVYWYQQSLDQGLQFLIQYYNGEERAKGNILERFSAQQFPDLHSELNLSSLELGDSALYFCASSPGGPGASYNEQFFGPGTRLTVL.